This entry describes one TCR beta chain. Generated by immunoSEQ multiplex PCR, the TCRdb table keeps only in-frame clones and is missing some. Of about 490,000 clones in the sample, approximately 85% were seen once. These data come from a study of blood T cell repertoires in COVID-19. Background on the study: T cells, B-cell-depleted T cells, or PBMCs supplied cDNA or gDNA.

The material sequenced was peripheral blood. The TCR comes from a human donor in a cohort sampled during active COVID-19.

The DNA for the CDR3 is TGTGCCAGCAGCTTAAGGACAGGCAGAAGTGGAAACACCATATATTTT. Its protein product is CASSLRTGRSGNTIYF. This chain joins TRBV7-9 and TRBJ1-3; TRBD1 agrees at 7 bases. The V gene end was trimmed by 2 bases and the J gene end by 3 bases; junction bases not matched to a gene: 7. Germline CDR1 reads SEHNR; CDR2 reads FQNEAQ (reference sequence). The CDR3 has 16 amino acids.